The 2 T cell receptor beta chains below were found in one sample sequenced in a study of blood T cells in healthy people across ages. Primed by a sample-barcoded 5' primer and a J-beta primer mix, a second PCR proceeded for 7 to 11 cycles. TCRdb independently ran MiXCR on the 5' RACE reads; one entry per CDR3 protein. The sample lists 1.5 million to 2 million distinct CDR3 sequences; 49% were seen once. Sequenced material: blood. The receptor set was obtained from a woman aged 40 to 55 in good health.

V and J are TRBV3-1 and TRBJ1-5; a weak D match, TRBD1 (5 bases). This CDR3 spans 18 amino acids. The germline V gene encodes CDR1 LGHDT and CDR2 YNNKEL (reference sequence). V was clipped by 0 bases and J by 7 bases, with 22 bases between them. This CDR3 reads CASSQEVTGGVVEQPQHF. The CDR3 DNA reads TGTGCCAGCAGCCAAGAGGTAACGGGGGGAGTAGTAGAGCAGCCCCAGCATTTT.

The V call is TRBV2, the J call TRBJ2-6; possibly TRBD1 or TRBD2 for D (5 bases each). V was cut by 5 bases and J by 4 bases, with 12 bases left in between. Germline V lookup: CDR1 SNHLY, CDR2 FYNNEI. The CDR3 consists of 15 residues. The CDR3: CASSRGVEGANVLTF. CDR3 bases: TGTGCCAGCAGTCGAGGGGTGGAAGGGGCCAACGTCCTGACTTTC.